This T cell receptor (beta chain) was recovered during a study of blood T cell repertoires in COVID-19. Turning to the study itself: Italy, Spain and the United States were the sources of the convalescent and acute COVID-19 samples. T cells, B-cell-depleted T cells, or PBMCs provided the cDNA or gDNA that served as material.

From germline, CDR1 is SGDLS and CDR2 YYNGEE. The CDR3 is made up of 17 amino acids. Trimming pared 2 bases from V and 2 bases from J, leaving 18 bases between. Methods used by the authors: Reference gene primer amplification in the assay estimated nucleated cell counts. This table comes from immunoSEQ multiplex PCR, and its TCRdb copy is limited to in-frame clones, with some not included. The V and J calls and clone size are taken from that table; D and trimming were inferred from the DNA. The sample contains about 140,000 clones, roughly 77% of which appear only once. The sequenced material came from peripheral blood. The sequence was collected from a man in his 60s with acute or convalescent COVID-19. This sequence joins TRBV9 and TRBJ2-3, with D possibly being TRBD2 (6 bases). DNA of the CDR3: TGTGCCAGCAGCGTCACGGGGGTTGGGTGGGACACAGATACGCAGTATTTT. Translated, it gives CASSVTGVGWDTDTQYF.